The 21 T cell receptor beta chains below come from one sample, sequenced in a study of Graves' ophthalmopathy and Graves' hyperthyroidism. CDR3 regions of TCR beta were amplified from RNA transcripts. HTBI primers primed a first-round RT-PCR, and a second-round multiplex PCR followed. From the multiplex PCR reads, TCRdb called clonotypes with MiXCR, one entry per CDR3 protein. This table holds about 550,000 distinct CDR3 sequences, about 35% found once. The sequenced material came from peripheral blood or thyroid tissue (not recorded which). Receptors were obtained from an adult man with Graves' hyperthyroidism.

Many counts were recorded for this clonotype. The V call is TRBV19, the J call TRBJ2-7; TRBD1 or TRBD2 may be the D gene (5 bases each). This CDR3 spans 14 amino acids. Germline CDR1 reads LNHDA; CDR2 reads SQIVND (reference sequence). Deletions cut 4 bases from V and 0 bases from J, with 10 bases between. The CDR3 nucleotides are TGTGCCAGTAGTAATCGGGGACCCTCCTACGAGCAGTACTTC. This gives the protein CASSNRGPSYEQYF.

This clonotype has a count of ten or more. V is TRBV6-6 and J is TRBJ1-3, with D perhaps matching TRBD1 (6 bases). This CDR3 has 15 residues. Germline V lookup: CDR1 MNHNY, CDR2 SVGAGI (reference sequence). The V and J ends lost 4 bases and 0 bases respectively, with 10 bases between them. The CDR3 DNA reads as TGTGCCAGCAGTTTCACAGGGAACTCTGGAAACACCATATATTTT. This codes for CASSFTGNSGNTIYF.

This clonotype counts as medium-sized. CDR3 DNA: TGTGCCAGCAGTGAGAGGATAGGGCTAGAGACCCAGTACTTC. It translates to CASSERIGLETQYF. This chain links TRBV2 with TRBJ2-5; no reliable D call. The CDR3 consists of 14 residues. V was shortened by 3 bases and J by 4 bases, with 12 bases between the two germline ends. The germline V gene has CDR1 SNHLY and CDR2 FYNNEI.

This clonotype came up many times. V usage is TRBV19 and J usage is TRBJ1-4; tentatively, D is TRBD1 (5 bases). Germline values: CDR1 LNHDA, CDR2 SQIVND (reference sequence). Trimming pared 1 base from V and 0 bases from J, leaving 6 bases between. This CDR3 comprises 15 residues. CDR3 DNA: TGTGCCAGTAGTATAGGGGACGCAACTAATGAAAAACTGTTTTTT. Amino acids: CASSIGDATNEKLFF.

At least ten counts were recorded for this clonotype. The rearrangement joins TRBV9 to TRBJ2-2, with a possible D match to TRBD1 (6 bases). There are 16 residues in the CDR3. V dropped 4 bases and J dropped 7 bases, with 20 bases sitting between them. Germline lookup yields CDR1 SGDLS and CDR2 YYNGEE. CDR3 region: CASSPRTDYPGGELFF. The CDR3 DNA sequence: TGTGCCAGCAGCCCGAGGACAGACTACCCCGGCGGGGAGCTGTTTTTT.

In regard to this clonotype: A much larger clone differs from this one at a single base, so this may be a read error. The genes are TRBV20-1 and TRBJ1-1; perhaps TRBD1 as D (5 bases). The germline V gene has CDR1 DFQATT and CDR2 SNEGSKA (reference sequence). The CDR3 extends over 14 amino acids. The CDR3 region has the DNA TGCAGTGCTAGTAGTCGGGGCCTGAACACTGGAGCTTTCTTT. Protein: CSASSRGLNTGAFF.

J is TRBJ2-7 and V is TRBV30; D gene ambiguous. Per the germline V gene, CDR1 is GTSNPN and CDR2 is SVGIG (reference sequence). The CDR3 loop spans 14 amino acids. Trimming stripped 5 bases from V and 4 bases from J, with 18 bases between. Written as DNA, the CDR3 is TGTGCCTGGGTCCCACCGGACGGAGAATACGAGCAGTACTTC. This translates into CAWVPPDGEYEQYF.

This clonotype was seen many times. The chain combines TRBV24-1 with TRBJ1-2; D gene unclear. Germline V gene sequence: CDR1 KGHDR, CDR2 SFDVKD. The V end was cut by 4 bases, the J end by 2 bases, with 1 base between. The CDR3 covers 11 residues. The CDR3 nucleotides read TGTGCCACCAGTGACAACTATGGCTACACCTTC. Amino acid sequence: CATSDNYGYTF.

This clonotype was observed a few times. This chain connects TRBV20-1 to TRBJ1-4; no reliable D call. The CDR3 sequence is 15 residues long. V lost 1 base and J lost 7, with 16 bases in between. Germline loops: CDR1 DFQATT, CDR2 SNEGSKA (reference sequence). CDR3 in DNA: TGCAGTGCTAGAGGTCCGGGTCCTATGGCTGAAAAACTGTTTTTT. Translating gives CSARGPGPMAEKLFF.

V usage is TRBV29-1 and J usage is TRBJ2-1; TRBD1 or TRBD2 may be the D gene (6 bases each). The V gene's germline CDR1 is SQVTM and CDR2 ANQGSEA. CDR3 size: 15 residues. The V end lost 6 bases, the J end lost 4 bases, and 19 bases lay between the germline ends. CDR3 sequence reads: CSVFGGGQNYNEQFF. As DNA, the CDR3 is TGCAGCGTCTTTGGAGGGGGGCAAAATTACAATGAGCAGTTCTTC.

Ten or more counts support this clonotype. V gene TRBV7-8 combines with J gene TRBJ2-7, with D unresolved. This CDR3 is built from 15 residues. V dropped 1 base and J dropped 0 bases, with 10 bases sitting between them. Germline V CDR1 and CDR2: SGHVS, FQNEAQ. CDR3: CASSLGPGGSYEQYF. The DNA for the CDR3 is TGTGCCAGCAGCTTAGGGCCGGGCGGCTCCTACGAGCAGTACTTC.

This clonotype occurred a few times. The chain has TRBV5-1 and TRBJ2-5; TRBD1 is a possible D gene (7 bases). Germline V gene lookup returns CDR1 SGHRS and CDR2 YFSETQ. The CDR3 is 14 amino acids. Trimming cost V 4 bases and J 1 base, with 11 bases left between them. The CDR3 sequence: CASSPGGTQETQYF. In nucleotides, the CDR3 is TGCGCCAGCAGCCCAGGGGGGACCCAAGAGACCCAGTACTTC. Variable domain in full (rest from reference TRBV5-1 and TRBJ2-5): KAGVTQTPRYLIKTRGQQVTLSCSPISGHRSVSWYQQTPGQGLQFLFEYFSETQRNKGNFPGRFSGRQFSNSRSEMNVSTLELGDSALYLCASSPGGTQETQYFGPGTRLLVL.

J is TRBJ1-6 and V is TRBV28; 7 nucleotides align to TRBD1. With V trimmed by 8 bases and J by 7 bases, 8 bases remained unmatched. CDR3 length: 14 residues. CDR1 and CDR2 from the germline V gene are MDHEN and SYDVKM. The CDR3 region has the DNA TGTGCCAGCCTCGGTCCGGGACAGAATTCACCCCTCCACTTT. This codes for CASLGPGQNSPLHF.

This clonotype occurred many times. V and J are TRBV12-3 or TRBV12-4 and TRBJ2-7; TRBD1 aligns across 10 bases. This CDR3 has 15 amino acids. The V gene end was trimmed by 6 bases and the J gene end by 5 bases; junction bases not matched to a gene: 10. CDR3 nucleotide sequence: TGTGCCAGCAGCCCTGGAGGGACAGGGGCTCACGAGCAGTACTTC. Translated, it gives CASSPGGTGAHEQYF.

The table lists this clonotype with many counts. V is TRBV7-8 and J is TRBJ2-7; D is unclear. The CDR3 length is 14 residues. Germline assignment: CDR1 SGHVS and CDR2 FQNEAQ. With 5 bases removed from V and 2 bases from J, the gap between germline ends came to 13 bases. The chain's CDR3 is CASSPHPAAYEQYF. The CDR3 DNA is TGTGCCAGCAGCCCCCACCCGGCAGCCTACGAGCAGTACTTC.

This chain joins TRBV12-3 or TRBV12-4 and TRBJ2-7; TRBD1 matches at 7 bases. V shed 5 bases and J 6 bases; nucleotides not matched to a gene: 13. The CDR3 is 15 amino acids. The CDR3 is CASSPKGARATEQYF. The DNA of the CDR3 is TGTGCCAGCAGTCCTAAGGGGGCTCGGGCGACCGAGCAGTACTTC.

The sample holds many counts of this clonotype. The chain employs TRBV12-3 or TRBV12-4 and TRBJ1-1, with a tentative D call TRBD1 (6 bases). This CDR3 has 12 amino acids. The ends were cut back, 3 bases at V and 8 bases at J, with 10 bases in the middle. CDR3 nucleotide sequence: TGTGCCAGCAGTTTTGACAGGCTAGAAGCTTTCTTT. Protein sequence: CASSFDRLEAFF.

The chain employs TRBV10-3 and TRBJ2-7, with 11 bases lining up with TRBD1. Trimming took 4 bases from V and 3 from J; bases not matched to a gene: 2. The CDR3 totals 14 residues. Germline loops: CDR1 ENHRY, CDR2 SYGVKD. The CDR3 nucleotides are TGTGCCATCAGTGGGGACAGGGGGGACTACGAGCAGTACTTC. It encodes CAISGDRGDYEQYF.

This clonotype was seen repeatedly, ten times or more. CDR3 DNA sequence: TGTGCCAGCAGCTTGACAGACTCCTACGAGCAGTACTTC. Amino acids: CASSLTDSYEQYF. The V call is TRBV7-6, the J call TRBJ2-7; TRBD1 is a possible D gene (5 bases). The CDR3 is made up of 13 amino acids. The germline V gene encodes CDR1 SGHVS and CDR2 FNYEAQ. The V end was cut by 3 bases, the J end by 0 bases, with 6 bases between.

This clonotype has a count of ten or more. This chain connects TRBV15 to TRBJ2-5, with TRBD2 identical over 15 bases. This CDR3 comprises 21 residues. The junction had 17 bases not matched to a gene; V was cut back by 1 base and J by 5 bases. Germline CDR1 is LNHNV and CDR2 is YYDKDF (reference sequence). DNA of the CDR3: TGTGCCACCAGCAGAGGGGTCGTCGGGACTAGCGGGAGGATGACAAGGGAGACCCAGTACTTC. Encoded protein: CATSRGVVGTSGRMTRETQYF.

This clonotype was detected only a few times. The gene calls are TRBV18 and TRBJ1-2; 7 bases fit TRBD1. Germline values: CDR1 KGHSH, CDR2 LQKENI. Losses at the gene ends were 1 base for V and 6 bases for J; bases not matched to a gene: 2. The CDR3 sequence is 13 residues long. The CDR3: CASSPLTGDGYTF. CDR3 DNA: TGTGCCAGCTCACCACTCACAGGGGATGGCTACACCTTC.